This TCR beta chain originates from a study of blood T cell repertoires in COVID-19. The wider study: The origin of the acute and convalescent COVID-19 samples was the United States, Italy and Spain. PBMCs, B-cell-depleted T cells, or T cells were the source of the cDNA or gDNA that made up the material.

In the original analysis: Scientists estimated how many nucleated cells there were by amplifying reference gene primers. Profiling relied on immunoSEQ multiplex PCR, and the TCRdb table lists in-frame clones only, not all of them. V, J and clone size reflect that table, while D and trimming were determined from the DNA. The sample has about 190,000 clones, roughly 81% seen once. From germline, CDR1 is SGHVS and CDR2 FQNEAQ. The CDR3 has 16 residues. V lost 2 bases to trimming and J lost 3 bases, with 17 bases between them. This clonotype was sampled from a woman older than 75 with COVID-19, enrolled during active disease. Source material: peripheral blood. The chain combines TRBV7-8 with TRBJ2-7; tentative D call: TRBD2 (6 bases). The CDR3 DNA reads TGTGCCAGCAGCTTAATGGGAAGCGCTAGCGTCTACGAGCAGTACTTC. Encoded protein: CASSLMGSASVYEQYF.